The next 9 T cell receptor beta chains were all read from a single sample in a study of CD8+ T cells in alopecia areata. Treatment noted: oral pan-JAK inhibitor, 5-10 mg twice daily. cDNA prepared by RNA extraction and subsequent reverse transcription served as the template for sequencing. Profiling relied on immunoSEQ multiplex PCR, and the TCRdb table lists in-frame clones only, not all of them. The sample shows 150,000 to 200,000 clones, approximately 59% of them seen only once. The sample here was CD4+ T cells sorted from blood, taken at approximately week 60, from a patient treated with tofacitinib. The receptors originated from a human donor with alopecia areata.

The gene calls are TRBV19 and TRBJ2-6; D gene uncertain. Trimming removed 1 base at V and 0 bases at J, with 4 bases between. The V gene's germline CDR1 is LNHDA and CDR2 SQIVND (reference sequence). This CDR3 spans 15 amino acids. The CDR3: CASSIAHSGANVLTF. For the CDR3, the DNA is TGTGCCAGTAGTATAGCACACTCTGGGGCCAACGTCCTGACTTTC.

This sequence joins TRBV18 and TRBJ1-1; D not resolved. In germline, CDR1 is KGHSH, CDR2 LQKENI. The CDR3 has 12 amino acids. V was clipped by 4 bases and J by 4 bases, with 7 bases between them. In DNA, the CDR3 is TGTGCCAGCTCACAAGGGTTCACTGAAGCTTTCTTT. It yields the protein CASSQGFTEAFF.

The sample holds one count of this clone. The CDR3 loop reads CASSSDGNTEAFF. The CDR3 nucleotides are TGTGCCAGCAGCTCGGACGGGAACACTGAAGCTTTCTTT. V is TRBV11-3 and J is TRBJ1-1, with D unclear. The germline CDR1 and CDR2 sequences are SGHNT and YENEEA. V was trimmed by 4 bases and J by 1 base, leaving 7 bases between them. There are 13 residues in the CDR3.

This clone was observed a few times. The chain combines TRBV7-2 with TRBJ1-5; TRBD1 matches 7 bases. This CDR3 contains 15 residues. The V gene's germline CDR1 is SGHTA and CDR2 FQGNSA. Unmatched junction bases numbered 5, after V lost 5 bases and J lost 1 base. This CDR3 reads CASSLQGGSNQPQHF. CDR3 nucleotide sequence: TGTGCCAGCAGCCTCCAGGGGGGGAGCAATCAGCCCCAGCATTTT.

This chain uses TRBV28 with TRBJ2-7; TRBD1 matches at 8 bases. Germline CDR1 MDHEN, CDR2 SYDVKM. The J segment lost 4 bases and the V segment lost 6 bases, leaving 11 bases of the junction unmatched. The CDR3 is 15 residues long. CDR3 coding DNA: TGTGCCAGCAGGACCTGGACAGGGAGGTCGTACGAGCAGTACTTC. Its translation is CASRTWTGRSYEQYF. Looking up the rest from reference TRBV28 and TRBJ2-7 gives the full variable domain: DVKVTQSSRYLVKRTGEKVFLECVQDMDHENMFWYRQDPGLGLRLIYFSYDVKMKEKGDIPEGYSVSREKKERFSLILESASTNQTSMYLCASRTWTGRSYEQYFGPGTRLTVT.

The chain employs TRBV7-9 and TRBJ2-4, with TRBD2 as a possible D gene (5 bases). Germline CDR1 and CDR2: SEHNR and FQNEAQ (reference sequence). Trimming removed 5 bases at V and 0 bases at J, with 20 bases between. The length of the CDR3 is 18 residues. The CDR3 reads CASSLEGPYTLAKNIQYF. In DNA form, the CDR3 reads TGTGCCAGCAGCCTAGAGGGTCCGTATACTCTAGCCAAAAACATTCAGTACTTC. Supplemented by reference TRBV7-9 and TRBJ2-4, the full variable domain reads DTGVSQNPRHKITKRGQNVTFRCDPISEHNRLYWYRQTLGQGPEFLTYFQNEAQLEKSRLLSDRFSAERPKGSFSTLEIQRTEQGDSAMYLCASSLEGPYTLAKNIQYFGAGTRLSVL.

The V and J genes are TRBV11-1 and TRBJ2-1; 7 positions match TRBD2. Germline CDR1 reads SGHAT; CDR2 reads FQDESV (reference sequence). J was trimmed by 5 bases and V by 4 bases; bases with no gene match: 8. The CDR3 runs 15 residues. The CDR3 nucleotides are TGTGCCAGCAGCTATAGGCGGGGGACTGACAATGAGCAGTTCTTC. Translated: CASSYRRGTDNEQFF. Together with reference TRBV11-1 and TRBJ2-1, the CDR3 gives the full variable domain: EAEVAQSPRYKITEKSQAVAFWCDPISGHATLYWYRQILGQGPELLVQFQDESVVDDSQLPKDRFSAERLKGVDSTLKIQPAELGDSAMYLCASSYRRGTDNEQFFGPGTRLTVL.

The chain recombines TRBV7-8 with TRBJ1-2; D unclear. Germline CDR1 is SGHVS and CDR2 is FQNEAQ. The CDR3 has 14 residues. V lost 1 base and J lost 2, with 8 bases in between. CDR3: CASSLGRRNYGYTF. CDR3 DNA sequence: TGTGCCAGCAGCTTAGGACGTCGGAACTATGGCTACACCTTC.

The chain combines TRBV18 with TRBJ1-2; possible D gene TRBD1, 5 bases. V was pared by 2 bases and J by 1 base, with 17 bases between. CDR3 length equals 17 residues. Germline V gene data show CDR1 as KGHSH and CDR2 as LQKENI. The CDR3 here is CASSPGAGPALNYGYTF. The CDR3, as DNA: TGTGCCAGCTCACCAGGGGCAGGCCCAGCGCTTAACTATGGCTACACCTTC.